This T cell receptor (beta chain) was sequenced for a study of CD8 T cells in Susac syndrome. Random hexamers primed reverse transcription of 0.5 to 1 ug RNA. A multiplex approach, immunoSEQ multiplex PCR, amplified TCR beta CDR3 across 54 Vbeta and 13 Jbeta. TCRdb re-analysed the immunoSEQ multiplex PCR reads in MiXCR, keeping a single row per CDR3 protein. Here the sample spans around 150,000 distinct CDR3 sequences, approximately 96% being singletons. The CDR3 totals 14 residues. The V segment lost 5 bases and the J segment 5 bases; nucleotides outside the gene matches: 10. In germline, CDR1 is SQVTM, CDR2 ANQGSEA.

The material sequenced was CD4+ T cells from PBMCs. The gene calls are TRBV29-1 and TRBJ1-1, with TRBD1 identical over 8 bases. The TCR comes from a human donor with Susac syndrome. CDR3 sequence: CSVSVPGQETEAFF. The CDR3 DNA follows: TGCAGCGTTTCTGTTCCGGGACAGGAGACTGAAGCTTTCTTT.